The source of this T cell receptor (beta chain) is a study of blood T cell repertoires in COVID-19. Study summary: The samples span acute and convalescent COVID-19 from the United States, Italy and Spain. From T cells, B-cell-depleted T cells, or PBMCs came the material, which was cDNA or gDNA.

J gave up 0 bases and V 5 bases, and 4 bases lay outside the gene matches. The CDR3 is made up of 17 amino acids. Germline V gene lookup returns CDR1 SEHNR and CDR2 FQNEAQ (reference sequence). Per the authors' pipeline: Nucleated cell counts were estimated from reference gene primer amplification. Produced via immunoSEQ multiplex PCR; TCRdb's table is partial and in-frame only. V and J calls and clone size are as listed in that table; D and trimming were resolved from the DNA. The sample includes tens of thousands of clones, about nine tenths of them seen just once. The sequence was collected from a woman aged 55-69 years with active COVID-19. The sequenced material came from peripheral blood. This chain joins TRBV7-9 and TRBJ2-1, with TRBD2 identical over 13 bases. The CDR3 here is CASSLTSGGSSYNEQFF. The CDR3 DNA is TGTGCCAGCAGCCTGACTAGCGGGGGGAGCTCCTACAATGAGCAGTTCTTC.